This T cell receptor beta chain was recorded in a study of blood T cell repertoires in COVID-19 (dated by TCRdb to between 2020 and 2021). Concerning the study at large: Samples covering the acute and convalescent phases of COVID-19 were provided by collaborators in the United States, Italy and Spain. The material from the prospective study consisted of cDNA or gDNA derived from T cells, B-cell-depleted T cells, or PBMCs. Deeply sampled blood TCRbeta repertoires from subjects exposed to, actively infected with, or recovered from COVID-19 were included in the dataset. The repertoires were made available in a free public database intended to serve as a resource for research on the immune response to SARS-CoV-2. The samples were drawn from two sources: the first 160 participants of the ongoing ImmuneRACE study, and fewer than 1,500 subjects contributed by 6 global collaborators. A de-identified subject ID, COVID-19 status, age in years and sex were almost always included in the sample metadata. HLA class I and class II types, where available, came from metadata supplied by the sample provider rather than from assay-based typing. Results and caveats for the whole study, not just this receptor: Clinical and demographic metadata were provided uncurated, with the amount varying by source and participant.

Participants in the prospective study were aged about 18 to 95 years, lived in some 24 United States geographic areas, and enrolled through a virtual design. In the prospective study, cohorts were assigned on the basis of participant-reported clinical history obtained from a screening survey and a study questionnaire. Recovered participants in ImmuneRACE Cohort 3 were defined as having two consecutive negative NP/OP PCR tests, clearance from a healthcare professional, or resolution of symptoms. In the prospective study, mobile phlebotomists collected whole blood, serum and a nasopharyngeal or oropharyngeal swab from each participant. Over a roughly 2-month period, participants in the prospective study had the option of providing additional blood draws and questionnaires. Before DNA extraction, prospective study blood samples were shipped either frozen or at room temperature. According to the germline V gene (reference sequence), CDR1 reads MNHEY and CDR2 reads SMNVEV. The CDR3 covers 14 residues, taking in both the cysteine and the phenylalanine. Of the read, only the CDR3 DNA is kept; its 42 bases are in frame from base 1. Cut back by 3 bases and 2 bases, the V and J ends lie 9 bases apart.

Details on this clone: Its antigen remains unidentified. Nothing much larger sits one base from this clone, and base qualities are not available.

TCRbeta CDR3 regions were amplified from genomic DNA by means of the immunoSEQ Assay, a bias-controlled multiplex PCR. In the original analysis: Nucleated cell counts per sample were estimated from amplification of reference gene primers within the assay. To quantify the absolute abundance of each unique TCRbeta CDR3 rearrangement, sequence reads were collapsed and filtered. Productive Simpson clonality was computed per sample as the square root of Simpson's diversity index over productive rearrangements. Drawn from immuneACCESS, this table holds only the in-frame rearrangements with V and J called that TCRdb kept. Clones are partly lost; checked studies trace under half to an unresolved V gene and leave the rest unexplained. The V and J calls and clone size come from that table; D and trimming were worked out from the DNA. The sample includes roughly 200,000 clones, with 75% to 90% observed a single time. The ten top clones hold less than 1.5% of the sample.

Sequenced input: PBMCs or T cells enriched from blood (not recorded which). This chain joins TRBV27 to TRBJ2-3; no confident D gene assignment can be made. This sequence originates from a man aged 25-40 years who had recovered from COVID-19. Here the CDR3 is given as CASSFEKVTDTQYF. The sequenced DNA is TGTGCCAGCAGTTTCGAGAAAGTCACAGATACGCAGTATTTT.